Included here is one T cell receptor (beta chain) sequence, with context. Its specificity is unknown. Repertoires were sampled repeatedly during chemoradiotherapy. These data come from a study of chemoradiotherapy in HPV16-positive cancers. Study as a whole: Candidate HPV-specific clones and shared TCR motifs came from two HPV16-positive patients.

General study results and limits: Only a couple of HPV16-positive patients supplied the functional HPV-specificity definition.

Clones were read by immunoSEQ multiplex PCR, and TCRdb kept only the in-frame ones, dropping some. The data contain 3,000 to 4,000 clones, about four fifths of them seen just once; the ten biggest clones take up over 8%. The V and J ends lost 5 bases and 5 bases, in that order; junction bases with no gene match: 7. The CDR3 is 14 amino acids. Germline loops: CDR1 ENHRY, CDR2 SYGVKD. The TCR originated in a human donor with HPV-associated anogenital cancer. This rearrangement joins TRBV10-3 to TRBJ1-1; 8 bases line up with TRBD1. The source material was tumor tissue, sampled from a patient who underwent chemoradiotherapy. CDR3 DNA sequence: TGTGCCATCAGTCCGGGACAGGTCCTTACTGAAGCTTTCTTT. This encodes CAISPGQVLTEAFF.